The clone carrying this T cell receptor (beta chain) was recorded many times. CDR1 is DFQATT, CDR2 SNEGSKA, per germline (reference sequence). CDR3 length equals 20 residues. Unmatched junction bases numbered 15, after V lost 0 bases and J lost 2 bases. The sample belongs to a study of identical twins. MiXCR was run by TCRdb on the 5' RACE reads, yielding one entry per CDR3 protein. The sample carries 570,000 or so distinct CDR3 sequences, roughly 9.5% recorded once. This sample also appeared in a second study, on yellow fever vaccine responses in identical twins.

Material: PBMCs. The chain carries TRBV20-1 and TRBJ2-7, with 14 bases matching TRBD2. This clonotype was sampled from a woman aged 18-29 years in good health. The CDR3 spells CSAREDADGTSGSWTYEQYF. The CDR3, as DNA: TGCAGTGCTAGAGAGGACGCTGACGGGACTAGCGGGAGTTGGACCTACGAGCAGTACTTC.